This is a list of T cell receptor beta chains from one sample in a study of T-cell memory formation after mild COVID-19. In TCRdb, the 5' RACE reads were re-called with MiXCR into one record per CDR3 protein. Of around 530,000 distinct CDR3 sequences in the sample, less than 25% were seen once. Sequencing was performed on PBMCs or a T cell subset sorted from them (not recorded which). These receptors were collected from an adult woman who had mild COVID-19 (a few samples of this study predate the infection). Cell type and time point are not known. CDR3s include the opening cysteine and the closing phenylalanine or tryptophan. D genes are given only for firm matches. Rows give clone size only sometimes, using once, few, many, or a class for an expanded clone.

CDR3 length,D gene,J gene,V gene,clone size,CDR3 DNA,CDR3 protein
19,-,TRBJ1-3,TRBV18,few,TGTGCCAGCTCACCACCGAGTTTATCGGCCAGGGGCTCTGGAAACACCATATATTTT,CASSPPSLSARGSGNTIYF
16,-,TRBJ1-6,TRBV14,few,TGTGCCAGCAGCCAACAGGGTGGGTCCTATAATTCACCCCTCCACTTT,CASSQQGGSYNSPLHF
17,TRBD2,TRBJ2-1,TRBV4-1,-,TGCGCCAGCAGCCAAGTTGGGACTAGCGGGAGTAGATATGAGCAGTTCTTC,CASSQVGTSGSRYEQFF
15,TRBD2,TRBJ2-2,TRBV7-3,few,TGTGCCAGCAGCTTCGGGAGGGCCCCCACCGGGGAGCTGTTTTTT,CASSFGRAPTGELFF
16,-,TRBJ2-5,TRBV3-1,-,TGTGCCAGCAGCCCGCTTTGGTCACTTAACCAAGAGACCCAGTACTTC,CASSPLWSLNQETQYF
16,TRBD1,TRBJ1-2,TRBV7-9,-,TGTGCCAGCAGCCGACTGGACAGGGAGGGAGACTATGGCTACACCTTC,CASSRLDREGDYGYTF
13,-,TRBJ2-7,TRBV12-3/TRBV12-4,few,TGTGCCAGCAGACCTCTGGGTCCCTACGAGCAGTACTTC,CASRPLGPYEQYF
14,-,TRBJ2-7,TRBV5-1,-,TGCGCCAGCAGCGCTTATGCGGGGGCTTACGAGCAGTACTTC,CASSAYAGAYEQYF
13,-,TRBJ2-7,TRBV20-1,-,TGCAGTGCTAGAAAGACTAAAGCCTACGAGCAGTACTTC,CSARKTKAYEQYF
12,-,TRBJ2-1,TRBV24-1,-,TGTGCCACCAGTGGCCAGGGGAATGGGCAGTTCTTC,CATSGQGNGQFF
13,-,TRBJ1-5,TRBV12-3/TRBV12-4,-,TGTGCCAGTTCTAAAAAAGGCAATCAGCCCCAGCATTTT,CASSKKGNQPQHF
17,-,TRBJ1-5,TRBV6-5,few,TGTGCCAGCAGTTACTCGATTACTTCCACAGGCAATCAGCCCCAGCATTTT,CASSYSITSTGNQPQHF
15,TRBD2,TRBJ2-1,TRBV11-2,-,TGTGCCAGCAGCTCTTTTGAAGCGGGAGACAATGAGCAGTTCTTC,CASSSFEAGDNEQFF
14,TRBD1,TRBJ2-7,TRBV20-1,-,TGCAGTGCGAACACAAGAACAGGGGGCGCAGGGCAGTACTTC,CSANTRTGGAGQYF
14,-,TRBJ1-5,TRBV5-1,-,TGCGCCAGCAGCTTGGCGGGGGCCGGGCAGCCCCAGCATTTT,CASSLAGAGQPQHF